This T cell receptor beta chain comes out of a study of EBV T-cell therapy then PD-1 blockade in nasopharyngeal carcinoma. The germline gives CDR1 SEHNR, CDR2 FQNEAQ (reference sequence). This CDR3 has 14 residues. The V and J ends lost 7 bases and 4 bases, in that order; junction bases with no gene match: 9. The protocol was immunoSEQ multiplex PCR, while the TCRdb copy is restricted to in-frame clones and leaves out a portion. This sample has approximately 22,000 clones, with around 84% found just once. As concerns this clone: The antigen is unknown.

Time point specified: 266 days after commencement of treatment, after nivolumab therapy. The treatment is: AdE1-LMPpoly-expanded autologous EBV-specific T-cell therapy followed by anti-PD-1 nivolumab. The receptor's source is a man in his forties with nasopharyngeal carcinoma. The sample was CD8+ T cells from blood, taken at day 266 from a patient whose treatment included autologous EBV-specific T cells and nivolumab. The V gene is TRBV7-9, the J gene TRBJ2-5, with TRBD1 matching over 7 bases. CDR3 sequence reads: CASNSGGRGETQYF. In DNA form, the CDR3 reads TGTGCCAGCAACTCAGGGGGAAGGGGAGAGACCCAGTACTTC.